The next 29 T cell receptor beta chains were all read from a single sample in a study of cytomegalovirus exposure and HLA in healthy donors. 13 Jbeta primers and 60 Vbeta primers were used for the PCR. Generated by immunoSEQ multiplex PCR, the TCRdb table keeps only in-frame clones and is missing some. The sample holds under 200,000 clones, roughly 87% seen once. Material for sequencing was PBMCs. All receptors come from a woman between 45 and 60 years old in good health and CMV-seronegative.

The chain carries TRBV10-2 and TRBJ2-7, with unresolved D. This CDR3 has 11 residues. Between the trimmed V and J ends, which lost 6 bases and 7 bases, there was a span of 10 bases. Germline CDR1 is WSHSY and CDR2 is SAAADI. As DNA, the CDR3 is TGCGCCAGCAGAGCCTCCCGGGAGCAGTACTTC. This codes for CASRASREQYF.

This sequence joins TRBV5-5 and TRBJ1-1; tentatively, D is TRBD1 (5 bases). This CDR3 is 13 amino acids long. The V end lost 2 bases, the J end lost 4 bases, and 9 bases lay between the germline ends. Germline loops: CDR1 SGHKS, CDR2 YYEKEE (reference sequence). The CDR3 bases are TGTGCCAGCAGCTTCGGGGGTGGCACTGAAGCTTTCTTT. Amino acid sequence: CASSFGGGTEAFF. The variable domain in full, with the rest retrieved from reference TRBV5-5 and TRBJ1-1, is DAGVTQSPTHLIKTRGQQVTLRCSPISGHKSVSWYQQVLGQGPQFIFQYYEKEERGRGNFPDRFSARQFPNYSSELNVNALLLGDSALYLCASSFGGGTEAFFGQGTRLTVV.

The rearrangement uses TRBV2 and TRBJ1-1; D unclear. Trimming shortened V by 7 bases and J by 0 bases, and 12 bases separated the two germline ends. There are 14 residues in the CDR3. The V gene's germline CDR1 is SNHLY and CDR2 FYNNEI. The CDR3 region is CASNTPRMNTEAFF. Here the CDR3 DNA reads TGTGCCAGCAACACACCTCGCATGAACACTGAAGCTTTCTTT.

V is TRBV4-3 and J is TRBJ2-3; D is perhaps TRBD1 (6 bases). Germline V CDR1 and CDR2: LGHNA, YSLEER. This CDR3 has 17 amino acids. Trimming shortened V by 0 bases and J by 0 bases, and 13 bases separated the two germline ends. CDR3 amino acids: CASSQDRQATSTDTQYF. The CDR3 region has the DNA TGCGCCAGCAGCCAAGATCGACAGGCAACTAGCACAGATACGCAGTATTTT.

This sequence joins TRBV15 and TRBJ2-3; a weak D match, TRBD1 (5 bases). This CDR3 is 13 amino acids long. CDR1 and CDR2 from the germline V gene are LNHNV and YYDKDF (reference sequence). Trimming stripped 0 bases from V and 6 bases from J, with 7 bases between. The DNA for the CDR3 is TGTGCCACCAGCAGAGAACCAGGGGATACGCAGTATTTT. It translates to CATSREPGDTQYF.

The chain couples TRBV9 to TRBJ2-7, with 8 bases lining up with TRBD2. Germline assignment: CDR1 SGDLS and CDR2 YYNGEE. CDR3 length: 15 amino acids. The trim removed 4 bases at V and 2 bases at J, leaving 8 bases unmatched. The CDR3, as DNA: TGTGCCAGCAGCCCCGGGGGGGGGCAACCCTACGAGCAGTACTTC. Protein sequence: CASSPGGGQPYEQYF.

The rearrangement links TRBV18 to TRBJ2-7; D is unclear. With 4 bases removed from V and 1 base from J, the gap between germline ends came to 11 bases. CDR1 and CDR2 (germline): KGHSH, LQKENI. The length of the CDR3 is 14 residues. The CDR3 DNA reads TGTGCCAGCTCACTCCTCAGACTTTCCTACGAGCAGTACTTC. Amino acid sequence: CASSLLRLSYEQYF.

This clone turned up a few times. The chain employs TRBV6-1 and TRBJ2-3; D possibly corresponds to TRBD1 (6 bases). Trimming pared 7 bases from V and 2 bases from J, leaving 13 bases between. Per the germline V gene, CDR1 is MNHNS and CDR2 is SASEGT. This CDR3 contains 14 residues. CDR3 sequence reads: CASNRDRYTDTQYF. The CDR3, as DNA: TGTGCCAGCAATCGAGACAGGTACACAGATACGCAGTATTTT.

This clone was recorded a few times. V gene TRBV11-2 combines with J gene TRBJ2-7, with TRBD1 identical over 9 bases. The germline gives CDR1 SGHAT, CDR2 FQNNGV. The CDR3 contains 15 residues. V gave up 2 bases and J gave up 2 bases; unmatched junction bases: 4. The CDR3 region has the DNA TGTGCCAGCAGCTTACCCCGACAGGGGGCCTACGAGCAGTACTTC. Amino acid sequence: CASSLPRQGAYEQYF. Complete variable domain (other parts from reference TRBV11-2 and TRBJ2-7): EAGVAQSPRYKIIEKRQSVAFWCNPISGHATLYWYQQILGQGPKLLIQFQNNGVVDDSQLPKDRFSAERLKGVDSTLKIQPAKLEDSAVYLCASSLPRQGAYEQYFGPGTRLTVT.

This clone was observed a single time. The chain couples TRBV5-1 to TRBJ1-2; a possible D gene is TRBD1 (6 bases). The CDR3 loop spans 14 amino acids. Germline CDR1 and CDR2: SGHRS and YFSETQ. Trimming removed 1 base from V and 3 bases from J, with 10 bases in between. CDR3 sequence: CASSLSPGDYGYTF. The CDR3 DNA reads TGCGCCAGCAGCTTGAGTCCAGGGGACTATGGCTACACCTTC.

Only one count was recorded for this clone. The chain joins TRBV6-5 to TRBJ2-7; 9 bases map to TRBD1. With V trimmed by 0 bases and J by 2 bases, 2 bases remained unmatched. This CDR3 contains 15 residues. CDR1 and CDR2 (germline): MNHEY, SVGAGI. In nucleotides, the CDR3 is TGTGCCAGCAGTTACTCCGGGACAGGGACCTACGAGCAGTACTTC. Protein sequence: CASSYSGTGTYEQYF.

This clone was detected only once. This rearrangement joins TRBV7-2 to TRBJ1-4; TRBD1 might be the D (6 bases). This CDR3 has 18 amino acids. Germline loops: CDR1 SGHTA, CDR2 FQGNSA. V was cut by 0 bases and J by 5 bases, with 19 bases left in between. The CDR3 spells CASSLAPHRVGQNEKLFF. CDR3 in DNA: TGTGCCAGCAGCTTAGCGCCGCACAGGGTGGGACAAAATGAAAAACTGTTTTTT.

A word on this clone: Germline is not matched at one junction end, which may reflect a read error. The CDR3 DNA follows: TGTGCCAGCACTTCAACCGGGAATCCCCGGAGAGATTTT. It yields the protein CASTSTGNPRRDF. The rearrangement uses TRBV28 and TRBJ1-3, with D hard to call. This CDR3 spans 13 amino acids. In germline, CDR1 is MDHEN, CDR2 SYDVKM.

Only one count was recorded for this clone. The V and J genes are TRBV7-2 and TRBJ2-1, with 11 bases aligning to TRBD2. Germline V gives CDR1 SGHTA, CDR2 FQGNSA. CDR3 size: 15 residues. With 6 bases clipped from V and 7 bases from J, the junction kept 8 bases outside the gene matches. The CDR3 DNA follows: TGTGCCAGCAGGGGTAGCGGGGGGGCCGGGAATGAGCAGTTCTTC. Translated, it gives CASRGSGGAGNEQFF.

The count of this clone is one. V is TRBV7-9 and J is TRBJ2-1; tentative D call: TRBD2 (6 bases). Looked up from germline, CDR1 is SEHNR and CDR2 is FQNEAQ (reference sequence). CDR3 size: 15 residues. The germline V and J ends were trimmed by 5 bases and 0 bases, with 11 bases remaining between them. The CDR3 nucleotides read TGTGCCAGCAGCGCCCGGGGGTCCTCCTACAATGAGCAGTTCTTC. It is translated as CASSARGSSYNEQFF.

The gene calls are TRBV5-8 and TRBJ1-5; D may be TRBD1 (5 bases). This CDR3 spans 13 amino acids. CDR1 and CDR2 from the germline V gene are SGHTS and YDEGEE. Trimming removed 4 bases at V and 6 bases at J, with 11 bases between. CDR3 residues: CASSGNQGQPQHF. The CDR3, as DNA: TGTGCCAGCAGCGGGAACCAGGGTCAGCCCCAGCATTTT.

The chain is built from TRBV30 and TRBJ2-5; TRBD2 matches 7 bases. J lost 4 bases, V lost 2 bases, and 10 bases had no gene match. This CDR3 has 15 residues. Germline V gene lookup returns CDR1 GTSNPN and CDR2 SVGIG (reference sequence). The CDR3 spells CAWSRASGVSETQYF. CDR3 DNA: TGTGCCTGGAGTAGGGCTAGCGGAGTGTCAGAGACCCAGTACTTC.

This clone was seen a few times. The J gene is TRBJ2-2, the V gene TRBV5-4, with TRBD1 matching over 9 bases. Trimming at V came to 3 bases and at J to 2 bases, leaving 8 bases not matched to a gene. The CDR3 runs to 17 residues. Germline CDR1 SGHNT, CDR2 YYREEE (reference sequence). CDR3: CASSSGTGTKNTGELFF. In DNA form, the CDR3 reads TGTGCCAGCAGCTCCGGGACAGGGACAAAAAACACCGGGGAGCTGTTTTTT.

The chain recombines TRBV7-9 with TRBJ2-2; no clear D. This CDR3 has 13 amino acids. Looked up from germline, CDR1 is SEHNR and CDR2 is FQNEAQ (reference sequence). Trimming took 1 base from V and 7 from J, leaving 7 bases between them. Written as DNA, the CDR3 is TGTGCCAGCAGCTTAGTTTCTAGCGGGGAGCTGTTTTTT. It is translated as CASSLVSSGELFF. Complete variable domain (other parts from reference TRBV7-9 and TRBJ2-2): DTGVSQNPRHKITKRGQNVTFRCDPISEHNRLYWYRQTLGQGPEFLTYFQNEAQLEKSRLLSDRFSAERPKGSFSTLEIQRTEQGDSAMYLCASSLVSSGELFFGEGSRLTVL.

The J gene is TRBJ1-4, the V gene TRBV4-3, with D hard to call. CDR3 size: 17 residues. Looked up from germline, CDR1 is LGHNA and CDR2 is YSLEER. V lost 1 base, J lost 2 bases, and 14 bases lay in between. CDR3 nucleotides: TGCGCCAGCAGCCAAGGAGGCGCGGGTAGCACTAATGAAAAACTGTTTTTT. It is translated as CASSQGGAGSTNEKLFF.

The chain employs TRBV18 and TRBJ2-2, with TRBD1 matching over 12 bases. V lost 8 bases and J lost 4; bases outside the gene matches: 8. Germline CDR1 and CDR2: KGHSH and LQKENI. This CDR3 has 16 residues. The CDR3 region has the DNA TGTGCCAGCACTGCCGGGACAGGGGGCGGCACCGGGGAGCTGTTTTTT. This sequence encodes CASTAGTGGGTGELFF.

Worth noting for this clone: This sample includes further DNA sequences coding for the same CDR3. The chain uses TRBV28 and TRBJ1-1; the D is unclear. There are 11 residues in the CDR3. The V end was cut by 8 bases, the J end by 1 base, with 5 bases between. Germline values: CDR1 MDHEN, CDR2 SYDVKM. CDR3 sequence (DNA): TGTGCCAGCTCAGGGAACACTGAAGCTTTCTTT. Translating gives CASSGNTEAFF.

J is TRBJ2-3 and V is TRBV7-3, with TRBD1 matching over 8 bases. The junction had 4 bases not matched to a gene; V was cut back by 5 bases and J by 3 bases. This CDR3 spans 14 amino acids. Germline V lookup: CDR1 SGHTA, CDR2 FQGTGA. The CDR3 loop reads CASSPGGLTDTQYF. In DNA, the CDR3 is TGTGCCAGCAGCCCAGGGGGCTTAACAGATACGCAGTATTTT. The full variable domain, in which reference TRBV7-3 and TRBJ2-3 provide the parts outside the CDR3, is GAGVSQTPSNKVTEKGKYVELRCDPISGHTALYWYRQSLGQGPEFLIYFQGTGAADDSGLPNDRFFAVRPEGSVSTLKIQRTERGDSAVYLCASSPGGLTDTQYFGPGTRLTVL.

This clone was seen more than once but under ten times. This rearrangement joins TRBV28 to TRBJ1-4; 9 bases align to TRBD1. V lost 8 bases to trimming and J lost 8 bases; unmatched junction nucleotides: 12. There are 15 residues in the CDR3. Germline V gives CDR1 MDHEN, CDR2 SYDVKM. This CDR3 is CASLSGDRVQEKLFF. The CDR3 nucleotides are TGTGCCAGCCTTTCCGGGGACAGGGTCCAAGAAAAACTGTTTTTT.

This sequence joins TRBV29-1 and TRBJ2-7; 11 bases are shared with TRBD1. J gave up 6 bases and V 3 bases, and 4 bases lay outside the gene matches. Germline V CDR1 and CDR2: SQVTM, ANQGSEA. The CDR3 extends over 13 amino acids. The DNA for the CDR3 is TGCAGCGTTGAGCGGACAGGGGGCGCCGAGCAGTACTTC. Its protein is CSVERTGGAEQYF.

The chain employs TRBV9 and TRBJ2-3, with 8 nucleotides matching TRBD2. The CDR3 extends over 15 amino acids. With 4 bases clipped from V and 0 bases from J, the junction kept 4 bases outside the gene matches. The germline CDR1 and CDR2 sequences are SGDLS and YYNGEE. This CDR3 reads CASSSGGGSTDTQYF. In nucleotides, the CDR3 is TGTGCCAGCAGCAGCGGGGGTGGCAGCACAGATACGCAGTATTTT.

This rearrangement joins TRBV29-1 to TRBJ2-2, with 7 bases identical to TRBD2. The CDR3 has 12 residues. V dropped 7 bases and J dropped 4; count of bases not matched to a gene: 3. Looked up from germline, CDR1 is SQVTM and CDR2 is ANQGSEA. CDR3: CSAGGSTGELFF. The CDR3 DNA reads TGCAGCGCCGGGGGGAGCACCGGGGAGCTGTTTTTT.

The rearrangement joins TRBV6-5 to TRBJ2-2, with 10 bases identical to TRBD2. The CDR3 runs to 15 residues. The V gene end was trimmed by 7 bases and the J gene end by 5 bases; junction bases not matched to a gene: 7. In germline, CDR1 is MNHEY, CDR2 SVGAGI. CDR3 sequence (DNA): TGTGCCAGCACCTCTAGCGGGAGAGGAACCGGGGAGCTGTTTTTT. Its translation: CASTSSGRGTGELFF.

To note about this clone: Other nucleotide sequences from this sample produce the same CDR3. The chain combines TRBV5-1 with TRBJ2-5, with a tentative D call TRBD1 (6 bases). The CDR3 sequence is 15 residues long. Trimming took off 0 bases at V and 2 bases at J, with 11 bases between the two ends. From germline, CDR1 is SGHRS and CDR2 YFSETQ. CDR3 loop: CASSLGTALQETQYF. The CDR3 DNA reads TGCGCCAGCAGCTTGGGGACAGCACTTCAAGAGACCCAGTACTTC.